These 10 T cell receptor beta chains share one sample of origin, sequenced in a study of beta chain features in type 1 diabetes. Study results and limitations: Within each of all four CD4+ subsets, Type 1 diabetes patients had TCRB CDR3s that were moderately but significantly shorter.

TCRB transcripts that were expressed got sequenced, as all of the isolated RNA had been reverse transcribed. Sequenced by immunoSEQ multiplex PCR; TCRdb stores in-frame clones only, minus some. Altogether hundreds of thousands of clones are present, 11% to 15% being singletons, with the ten largest covering around 0.04%. Their antigens remain unidentified. Sequenced: naive CD4+ T cells from blood. Source of these receptors: a man between 18 and 29 years old with type 1 diabetes.

The J gene is TRBJ1-2, the V gene TRBV2; the D gene is possibly TRBD1 (5 bases). Looked up from germline, CDR1 is SNHLY and CDR2 is FYNNEI. Trimming pared 8 bases from V and 3 bases from J, leaving 16 bases between. This CDR3 contains 14 residues. The CDR3 nucleotides are TGTGCCAGCCGAATCGGGGGATTTGACTATGGCTACACCTTC. Amino acids: CASRIGGFDYGYTF.

The genes are TRBV27 and TRBJ2-7; weak D call: TRBD1 (6 bases). The CDR3 is 17 amino acids. Trimming took 8 bases from V and 2 from J, leaving 25 bases between them. The germline V gene encodes CDR1 MNHEY and CDR2 SMNVEV (reference sequence). CDR3 sequence (DNA): TGTGCCAGCTCACTCCGTGCAATAAGGACAGTAGCCTACGAGCAGTACTTC. This sequence encodes CASSLRAIRTVAYEQYF.

The J gene is TRBJ2-2, the V gene TRBV7-2, with D possibly TRBD2 on 6 matching bases. The V gene's germline CDR1 is SGHTA and CDR2 FQGNSA. CDR3 size: 15 residues. V was trimmed by 5 bases and J by 3 bases, leaving 13 bases between them. CDR3 sequence reads: CASSPGTLHTGELFF. DNA for the CDR3: TGTGCCAGCAGCCCCGGGACTCTTCACACCGGGGAGCTGTTTTTT.

This clone was recorded a few times. The V gene is TRBV7-9, the J gene TRBJ1-1; D not resolved. This CDR3 has 14 residues. Germline V gene lookup returns CDR1 SEHNR and CDR2 FQNEAQ (reference sequence). The V gene lost 5 bases and the J gene lost 1 base, with 11 bases spanning the gap. The CDR3 protein is CASSQYSENTEAFF. CDR3 DNA: TGTGCCAGCAGCCAATATTCTGAGAACACTGAAGCTTTCTTT.

This clone was detected a few times. V and J are TRBV4-2 and TRBJ1-4; 12 nucleotides line up with TRBD1. The V gene's germline CDR1 is LGHNA and CDR2 YNFKEQ. With 4 bases clipped from V and 7 bases from J, the junction kept 16 bases outside the gene matches. The CDR3 loop spans 19 amino acids. The CDR3 region is CASSRRPPGQGAAGEKLFF. The CDR3 DNA is TGTGCCAGCAGCCGCAGGCCCCCGGGACAGGGGGCGGCTGGTGAAAAACTGTTTTTT.

The V and J genes are TRBV30 and TRBJ1-4; 8 bases map to TRBD1. CDR3 length equals 13 residues. Germline V gives CDR1 GTSNPN, CDR2 SVGIG (reference sequence). The junction had 11 bases not matched to a gene; V was cut back by 5 bases and J by 12 bases. CDR3 protein: CAWGTGPRRELFF. CDR3 coding DNA: TGTGCCTGGGGGACAGGTCCGAGGAGGGAACTGTTTTTT.

This clone appeared a few times. The V and J genes are TRBV7-8 and TRBJ1-2, with D maybe TRBD1 (5 bases). Germline CDR1 reads SGHVS; CDR2 reads FQNEAQ. V was cut by 6 bases and J by 8 bases, with 19 bases left in between. The CDR3 covers 14 residues. Written as DNA, the CDR3 is TGTGCCAGCAGTCGGGGCGAATACCAAAACGGCTACACCTTC. Its protein product is CASSRGEYQNGYTF.

This clone came up a few times. This sample also contains other DNA sequences that code for the same CDR3. The chain is built from TRBV30 and TRBJ2-7; D tentatively fits TRBD1 or TRBD2 (5 bases each). This CDR3 spans 11 amino acids. CDR1 is GTSNPN and CDR2 is SVGIG in the germline V gene (reference sequence). V was clipped by 5 bases and J by 0 bases, with 5 bases between them. CDR3 in DNA: TGTGCCTGGGGGGGCTCCTACGAGCAGTACTTC. Translating it yields CAWGGSYEQYF.

The chain links TRBV5-1 to TRBJ2-7, with 11 bases that match TRBD1. The V gene end was trimmed by 4 bases and the J gene end by 6 bases; junction bases not matched to a gene: 9. The V gene's germline CDR1 is SGHRS and CDR2 YFSETQ. The CDR3 covers 15 residues. CDR3 in DNA: TGCGCCAGCAGCCCCCTTGGACAGGGGGCAGGCGAGCAGTACTTC. Translated, it gives CASSPLGQGAGEQYF.

The rearrangement links TRBV29-1 to TRBJ2-1, with 8 bases matching TRBD2. Trimming removed 5 bases from V and 7 bases from J; junction bases left unmatched: 16. The germline gives CDR1 SQVTM, CDR2 ANQGSEA. CDR3 length: 16 residues. The DNA for the CDR3 is TGCAGCGTTCCAGCGGGAGCCCTGGGTGGTGTGAATGAGCAGTTCTTC. Protein sequence: CSVPAGALGGVNEQFF.